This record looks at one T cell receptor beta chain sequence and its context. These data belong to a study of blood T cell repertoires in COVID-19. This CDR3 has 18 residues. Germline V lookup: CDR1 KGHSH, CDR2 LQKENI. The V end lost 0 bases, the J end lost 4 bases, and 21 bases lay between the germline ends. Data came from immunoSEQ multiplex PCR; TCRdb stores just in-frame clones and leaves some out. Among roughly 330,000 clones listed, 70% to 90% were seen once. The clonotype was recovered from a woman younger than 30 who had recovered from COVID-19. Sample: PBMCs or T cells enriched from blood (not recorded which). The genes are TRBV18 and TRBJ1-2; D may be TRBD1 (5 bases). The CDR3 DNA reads TGTGCCAGCTCACCACCATCGAATGCAGGGACTGGTCGCTATGGCTACACCTTC. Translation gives CASSPPSNAGTGRYGYTF.